One sample yielded the 31 T cell receptor beta chains listed below, sequenced in a study of neurological immune-mediated disorders. MiXCR, applied by TCRdb to the 5' RACE reads, yields one record per CDR3 protein. Among some 65,000 distinct CDR3 sequences listed, 4.1% were seen once. The sequencing sample was made of PBMCs. The receptors derive from a man in his forties or fifties with multiple sclerosis.

This clonotype was found many times. The chain is built from TRBV28 and TRBJ1-2, with TRBD1 identical over 12 bases. Unmatched junction bases numbered 13, after V lost 6 bases and J lost 8 bases. CDR1 MDHEN and CDR2 SYDVKM come from the germline V gene. This CDR3 comprises 16 residues. CDR3 nucleotide sequence: TGTGCCAGCAGGACGGGACAGGGGGCGCGGTCGGCCGGCTACACCTTC. As protein: CASRTGQGARSAGYTF.

In this sample, this clonotype turned up many times. J is TRBJ2-7 and V is TRBV19, with unresolved D. Germline V gives CDR1 LNHDA, CDR2 SQIVND (reference sequence). The CDR3 has 12 amino acids. The V end was cut by 1 base, the J end by 6 bases, with 7 bases between. The CDR3 is CASSIGTSEQYF. Here the CDR3 DNA reads TGTGCCAGTAGTATAGGCACCAGCGAGCAGTACTTC.

V is TRBV20-1 and J is TRBJ1-6; D may be TRBD1 (6 bases). Germline V gives CDR1 DFQATT, CDR2 SNEGSKA (reference sequence). The ends were cut back, 6 bases at V and 9 bases at J, with 15 bases in the middle. The CDR3 length is 13 residues. Here the CDR3 reads CSATRQATSPLHF. As DNA, the CDR3 is TGCAGTGCAACCCGACAGGCTACTTCACCCCTCCACTTT.

This clonotype was seen ten or more times. The chain joins TRBV28 to TRBJ1-2, with D unresolved. V lost 5 bases to trimming and J lost 3 bases, with 10 bases between them. The germline CDR1 and CDR2 sequences are MDHEN and SYDVKM. This CDR3 contains 13 residues. CDR3 region: CASSEVSDYGYTF. For the CDR3, the DNA is TGTGCCAGCAGTGAGGTTTCTGACTATGGCTACACCTTC.

This clonotype was counted only a few times. Its ends do not fully match the called genes, so a read error is possible. This chain connects TRBV12-3 or TRBV12-4 to TRBJ1-5; TRBD1 matches 9 bases. The CDR3 is 15 amino acids. In DNA, the CDR3 is TGTGCCAGCAATGAGGGACAGGGTAGCAATCAGCCCCAGAATTTT. Translation gives CASNEGQGSNQPQNF.

This clonotype showed up many times. V usage is TRBV7-6 and J usage is TRBJ1-6; no firm D call. The V end was cut by 5 bases, the J end by 10 bases, with 15 bases between. Germline V gene lookup returns CDR1 SGHVS and CDR2 FNYEAQ. The CDR3 spans 14 residues. CDR3 amino acids: CASSPTPGGSPLHF. DNA of the CDR3: TGTGCCAGCAGCCCAACCCCGGGCGGGTCACCCCTCCACTTT.

At least ten counts were recorded for this clonotype. The J gene is TRBJ2-7, the V gene TRBV20-1; D ambiguous. Germline V gene data show CDR1 as DFQATT and CDR2 as SNEGSKA (reference sequence). Trimming took 5 bases from V and 7 from J, leaving 12 bases between them. The CDR3 extends over 11 amino acids. The CDR3 spells CSAEPRKEQYV. The CDR3 DNA reads TGCAGTGCTGAGCCGCGTAAAGAGCAGTACGTC.

The chain employs TRBV4-2 and TRBJ1-5; no reliable D call. The CDR3 extends over 16 amino acids. V was pared by 4 bases and J by 3 bases, with 16 bases between. Germline assignment: CDR1 LGHNA and CDR2 YNFKEQ. The CDR3 nucleotides are TGTGCCAGCAGCCCATTTACAGATCATTCCAATCAGCCCCAGCATTTT. Translating it yields CASSPFTDHSNQPQHF.

This clonotype was counted many times. The chain couples TRBV20-1 to TRBJ2-2, with 14 bases lining up with TRBD2. The CDR3 loop spans 16 amino acids. Germline V gene sequence: CDR1 DFQATT, CDR2 SNEGSKA (reference sequence). With V trimmed by 4 bases and J by 6 bases, 7 bases remained unmatched. The CDR3 loop is CSATKTSGGAAGELFF. The CDR3, as DNA: TGCAGTGCTACCAAGACTAGCGGGGGGGCCGCCGGGGAGCTGTTTTTT.

This clonotype has a count of ten or more. The CDR3 is CASSPQGQGVGTQYF. In DNA, the CDR3 is TGTGCCAGCTCACCACAGGGACAGGGTGTCGGGACCCAGTACTTC. The gene calls are TRBV18 and TRBJ2-5; 9 bases fit TRBD1. This CDR3 is 15 amino acids long. CDR1 and CDR2 from the germline V gene are KGHSH and LQKENI. V lost 1 base to trimming and J lost 7 bases; unmatched junction nucleotides: 7.

At least ten counts were recorded for this clonotype. This rearrangement joins TRBV10-3 to TRBJ1-1; 9 positions match TRBD1. This CDR3 is 16 amino acids long. V lost 6 bases to trimming and J lost 2 bases; unmatched junction nucleotides: 10. Germline V lookup: CDR1 ENHRY, CDR2 SYGVKD. The CDR3 loop reads CAISSGQGKTNTEAFF. Here the CDR3 DNA reads TGTGCCATCAGCTCGGGACAGGGAAAAACCAACACTGAAGCTTTCTTT.

This clonotype was seen repeatedly, ten times or more. The V call is TRBV20-1, the J call TRBJ1-2, with D perhaps TRBD1 (5 bases). Germline V gives CDR1 DFQATT, CDR2 SNEGSKA (reference sequence). V lost 1 base and J lost 6, with 12 bases in between. The CDR3 covers 13 residues. CDR3: CSARGFRAHGYTF. The CDR3 coding sequence is TGCAGTGCTAGAGGATTCAGGGCTCATGGCTACACCTTC.

The sample holds many counts of this clonotype. The chain links TRBV7-9 to TRBJ2-5, with D unresolved. V gave up 2 bases and J gave up 5 bases, with 6 bases separating them. This CDR3 region has 12 residues. Germline CDR1 and CDR2: SEHNR and FQNEAQ (reference sequence). CDR3 sequence (DNA): TGTGCCAGCAGCTTATTTAGGGAGACCCAGTACTTC. This sequence encodes CASSLFRETQYF.

There are many counts of this clonotype. The genes are TRBV12-3 or TRBV12-4 and TRBJ1-2, with TRBD1 matching over 9 bases. V lost 9 bases and J lost 7; bases outside the gene matches: 15. The CDR3 is 15 amino acids. CDR3 loop: CASTYQGQGYLGYTF. CDR3 nucleotide sequence: TGTGCCAGTACTTACCAGGGACAGGGATATCTTGGCTACACCTTC.

This clonotype has only a few counts. The gene calls are TRBV12-3 or TRBV12-4 and TRBJ1-5; the match to TRBD1 covers 9 bases. The CDR3 has 12 residues. After removal of 10 bases from V and 6 bases from J, the junction contained 4 bases not matched to a gene. The DNA for the CDR3 is TGTGCCACCCGGACAGGGGCTCAGCCCCAGCATTTT. Encoded protein: CATRTGAQPQHF.

This clonotype was counted only a few times. The genes are TRBV5-5 and TRBJ2-7; D call uncertain. CDR1 is SGHKS and CDR2 is YYEKEE in the germline V gene (reference sequence). The V and J ends lost 7 bases and 4 bases respectively, with 12 bases between them. The CDR3 length is 12 residues. The CDR3 spells CASGLAIYEQYF. CDR3 nucleotides: TGTGCCAGCGGATTGGCAATATACGAGCAGTACTTC.

This clonotype has at least ten counts. The J gene is TRBJ2-3, the V gene TRBV20-1, with D possibly being TRBD1 (6 bases). Germline V gene sequence: CDR1 DFQATT, CDR2 SNEGSKA (reference sequence). The V and J ends lost 4 bases and 8 bases respectively, with 16 bases between them. The CDR3 has 13 residues. This CDR3 reads CSATQGGFGTQYF. The CDR3 DNA reads as TGCAGTGCTACACAGGGCGGATTTGGTACGCAGTATTTT.

There are many counts of this clonotype. This chain links TRBV20-1 with TRBJ2-7; D unclear. The CDR3 loop spans 11 amino acids. V was cut by 6 bases and J by 4 bases, with 10 bases left in between. Germline V gene sequence: CDR1 DFQATT, CDR2 SNEGSKA (reference sequence). CDR3 amino acids: CSALAGYEQYF. Here the CDR3 DNA reads TGCAGTGCATTGGCTGGATACGAGCAGTACTTC.

This clonotype has at least ten counts. This chain uses TRBV7-2 with TRBJ2-4, with D tentatively TRBD1 or TRBD2 (6 bases each). V lost 5 bases and J lost 8, with 10 bases in between. The CDR3 runs 12 residues. Germline V CDR1 and CDR2: SGHTA, FQGNSA. CDR3 sequence: CASSLRGDIQYF. As DNA, the CDR3 is TGTGCCAGCAGCCTGAGGGGGGACATTCAGTACTTC.

V and J are TRBV2 and TRBJ1-5, with TRBD1 as a possible D gene (6 bases). Germline V gene data show CDR1 as SNHLY and CDR2 as FYNNEI. The germline V and J ends were trimmed by 6 bases and 3 bases, with 12 bases remaining between them. The CDR3 has 14 amino acids. The CDR3, as DNA: TGTGCCAGCAGCGAGGACAGATACAATCAGCCCCAGCATTTT. Its translation is CASSEDRYNQPQHF.

Concerning this clonotype: A single base separates this from a much larger clone, so it may be a read error. V usage is TRBV7-9 and J usage is TRBJ2-5, with 10 positions matching TRBD1. Germline V gives CDR1 SEHNR, CDR2 FQNEAQ (reference sequence). The CDR3 has 15 amino acids. CDR3 sequence: CAISVRQGAVETQYF. CDR3 nucleotides: TGTGCCATCAGCGTCCGACAGGGGGCGGTAGAGACCCAGTACTTC.

This clonotype was observed many times. This rearrangement joins TRBV2 to TRBJ1-1; perhaps TRBD1 as D (5 bases). Trimming removed 5 bases at V and 5 bases at J, with 15 bases between. Germline V gene data show CDR1 as SNHLY and CDR2 as FYNNEI. The CDR3 consists of 14 residues. DNA of the CDR3: TGTGCCAGCAGTAAGGACGGGACGGGGACTGAAGCTTTCTTT. It specifies CASSKDGTGTEAFF.

This clonotype was seen a few times. Just one base apart from a much larger clone, this may be a read error. The CDR3 DNA sequence: TGCAGTGCTAGACAAGCGGGGACCGGGACCGGGGAGCTGTTTTTT. Its protein is CSARQAGTGTGELFF. The chain links TRBV20-1 to TRBJ2-2; 7 bases fit TRBD2. Germline trimming cut 2 bases from V and 5 bases from J; bases unmatched to any gene: 8. The CDR3 extends over 15 amino acids. Germline loops: CDR1 DFQATT, CDR2 SNEGSKA (reference sequence).

This clonotype was counted many times. The chain combines TRBV12-3 or TRBV12-4 with TRBJ2-1, with TRBD2 matching 8 bases. The CDR3 spans 16 residues. J gave up 1 base and V 6 bases, and 8 bases lay outside the gene matches. This CDR3 reads CASRRGVAGSYNEQFF. CDR3 nucleotide sequence: TGTGCCAGCAGGCGGGGGGTCGCCGGATCCTACAATGAGCAGTTCTTC.

Many counts were recorded for this clonotype. The rearrangement joins TRBV10-3 to TRBJ2-3, with unresolved D. V was pared by 0 bases and J by 4 bases, with 5 bases between. This CDR3 comprises 13 residues. The V gene's germline CDR1 is ENHRY and CDR2 SYGVKD. As DNA, the CDR3 is TGTGCCATCAGTGAGTCTGCGGCAGATACGCAGTATTTT. Protein sequence: CAISESAADTQYF.

This clonotype was counted ten times or more. The chain uses TRBV7-2 and TRBJ1-1; D gene unclear. The germline CDR1 and CDR2 sequences are SGHTA and FQGNSA. Trimming cost V 2 bases and J 4 bases, with 20 bases left between them. The CDR3 is made up of 17 amino acids. Here the CDR3 DNA reads TGTGCCAGCAGCTTAAGAATTTTGGGAAATCGGGGCACTGAAGCTTTCTTT. It encodes CASSLRILGNRGTEAFF.

This clonotype was found many times. V is TRBV2 and J is TRBJ2-2; TRBD1 is a possible D gene (5 bases). Germline V gene data show CDR1 as SNHLY and CDR2 as FYNNEI. Trimming removed 4 bases from V and 4 bases from J, with 13 bases in between. There are 15 residues in the CDR3. The CDR3, as DNA: TGTGCCAGCAGTGGGGGCAGCCGGGTCACCGGGGAGCTGTTTTTT. Amino acid sequence: CASSGGSRVTGELFF. The variable domain in full, with the rest retrieved from reference TRBV2 and TRBJ2-2, is EPEVTQTPSHQVTQMGQEVILRCVPISNHLYFYWYRQILGQKVEFLVSFYNNEISEKSEIFDDQFSVERPDGSNFTLKIRSTKLEDSAMYFCASSGGSRVTGELFFGEGSRLTVL.

This clonotype has more than one count but fewer than ten. The V and J genes are TRBV5-5 and TRBJ2-5; TRBD2 matches at 12 bases. The junction had 13 bases not matched to a gene; V was cut back by 0 bases and J by 4 bases. The CDR3 covers 19 residues. CDR1 and CDR2 from the germline V gene are SGHKS and YYEKEE (reference sequence). CDR3 sequence: CASSLAWTSGVRRGETQYF. CDR3 coding DNA: TGTGCCAGCAGCTTGGCATGGACTAGCGGGGTCAGGAGGGGAGAGACCCAGTACTTC.

There are many counts of this clonotype. The genes are TRBV20-1 and TRBJ1-2; 7 nucleotides line up with TRBD1. The CDR3 has 13 residues. The trim removed 3 bases at V and 4 bases at J, leaving 5 bases unmatched. In germline, CDR1 is DFQATT, CDR2 SNEGSKA (reference sequence). This CDR3 reads CSASGTAFYGYTF. In DNA form, the CDR3 reads TGCAGTGCTAGTGGGACAGCCTTCTATGGCTACACCTTC.

This clonotype was seen many times. The chain couples TRBV5-1 to TRBJ2-2; D might be TRBD1 (5 bases). Germline values: CDR1 SGHRS, CDR2 YFSETQ. CDR3 length equals 16 residues. With 3 bases removed from V and 6 bases from J, the gap between germline ends came to 18 bases. The CDR3 sequence: CASSSRVGSSAGELFF. The CDR3 nucleotides are TGCGCCAGCAGCTCCAGGGTAGGGTCTTCCGCCGGGGAGCTGTTTTTT.

This clonotype has a count of ten or more. The chain carries TRBV4-1 and TRBJ1-5, with TRBD1 as a possible D gene (5 bases). This CDR3 is built from 17 residues. The V gene's germline CDR1 is MGHRA and CDR2 YSYEKL. V dropped 1 base and J dropped 4 bases, with 17 bases sitting between them. CDR3 residues: CASSQGGQGPLNQPQHF. In nucleotides, the CDR3 is TGCGCCAGCAGCCAAGGGGGTCAGGGACCACTTAATCAGCCCCAGCATTTT.